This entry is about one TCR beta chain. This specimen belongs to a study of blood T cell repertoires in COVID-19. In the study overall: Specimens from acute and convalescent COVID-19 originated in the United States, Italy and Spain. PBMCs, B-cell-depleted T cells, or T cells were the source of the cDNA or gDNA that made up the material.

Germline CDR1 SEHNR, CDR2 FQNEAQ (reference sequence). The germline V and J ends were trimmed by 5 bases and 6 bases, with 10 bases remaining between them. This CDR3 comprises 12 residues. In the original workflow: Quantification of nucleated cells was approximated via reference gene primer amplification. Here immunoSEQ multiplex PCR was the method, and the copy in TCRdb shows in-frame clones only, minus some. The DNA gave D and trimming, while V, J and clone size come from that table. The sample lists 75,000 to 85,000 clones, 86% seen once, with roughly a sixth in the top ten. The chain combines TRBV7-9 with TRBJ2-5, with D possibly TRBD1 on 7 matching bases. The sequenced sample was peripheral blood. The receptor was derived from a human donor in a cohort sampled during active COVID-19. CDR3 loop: CASSAGQQTQYF. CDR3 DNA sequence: TGTGCCAGCAGCGCGGGACAGCAGACCCAGTACTTC.